This T cell receptor (beta chain) derives from a study of control samples from healthy donors and cancer patients. Data came from immunoSEQ multiplex PCR; TCRdb stores just in-frame clones and leaves some out. The sample includes 120,000 or so clones, 87% of them seen just once. V lost 2 bases, J lost 2 bases, and 16 bases lay in between. The CDR3 has 16 residues. Germline V gene lookup returns CDR1 SGHDN and CDR2 FVKESK. Sequences were obtained from blood. This sequence was found in a man between 18 and 35 years old in good health. The chain couples TRBV14 to TRBJ2-7; D unclear. The CDR3, as DNA: TGTGCCAGCAGCCAACGGTCTAGTTTTTTCCCCTACGAGCAGTACTTC. Translated, it gives CASSQRSSFFPYEQYF.